This TCR beta chain was sequenced for a study of blood T cell repertoires in COVID-19. Original methodology: Researchers report that nucleated cell counts were estimated from reference gene primer amplification. TCRdb's copy holds only in-frame clones and misses some; the assay was immunoSEQ multiplex PCR. That table supplies the V and J calls and clone size; D and trimming were determined from the DNA. The sample lists around 200,000 clones, approximately 85% occurring once. Adults between roughly 18 and 100 years of age took part from 24 US areas. Which cohort a participant joined came from the clinical history participants gave. CDR1 and CDR2 (germline): KGHSH, LQKENI. V was clipped by 3 bases and J by 7 bases, with 13 bases between them. CDR3 length equals 13 residues.

The sequenced sample consisted of PBMCs or T cells enriched from blood (not recorded which). The gene calls are TRBV18 and TRBJ2-7; D is possibly TRBD2 (5 bases). This sequence was found in a man aged 40-55 years with acute COVID-19. CDR3 loop: CASSPPGFSEQYF. In nucleotides, the CDR3 is TGTGCCAGCTCACCCCCGGGATTCTCGGAGCAGTACTTC.